This entry features one T cell receptor (beta chain) sequence. Its target is not known. It may be a read error: a sequence one base away is much more abundant. TCRdb redid the calling of the 5' RACE reads with MiXCR, one entry per CDR3 protein. This table holds around 58,000 distinct CDR3 sequences, 3% to 4% found once. These data originate in a study of neurological immune-mediated disorders. Study overall: Of the roughly 35 patients with multiple sclerosis, some 31 had relapsing-remitting MS, whereas the remaining 3 had secondary progressive MS.

The CDR3 runs to 14 residues. Deletions cut 5 bases from V and 7 bases from J, with 18 bases between. From germline, CDR1 is MDHEN and CDR2 SYDVKM. Study-level results: It was the repertoires of 18 of 34 multiple sclerosis patients that phylogenetic grouping placed in one related-CDR3 cluster, which is a possible signature. The multiple sclerosis repertoire cluster showed no association with any clinical or MRI feature. The authors stated that larger cohorts are needed. Subjects shared no identical expanded-clone CDR3 amino acid sequences, suggesting private TCR-beta repertoires in all groups.

The TCR originated in a woman in her fifties or sixties with multiple sclerosis. The genes are TRBV28 and TRBJ2-7; the D gene is possibly TRBD1 (5 bases). Sequenced material: PBMCs. CDR3 residues: CASSLPGNKKEQYF. The CDR3 DNA follows: TGTGCCAGCAGTCTACCAGGGAACAAGAAAGAGCAGTACTTC.